This T cell receptor beta chain was sequenced for a study of tumor and adjacent non-tumor tissue in lung cancer. Study-level information: There were around 11 adenocarcinoma, a couple of squamous cell carcinoma and 1 small cell lung cancer cases. Samples averaged roughly 4.4 million productive TCRbeta reads each.

CDR1 is SGHNT, CDR2 YENEEA, per germline. The CDR3 extends over 14 amino acids. In regard to this clonotype: Its specificity is not known. At one end, the junction sequence differs from germline, possibly due to a read error.

Study-level results: Top 100 clones took a larger repertoire share in normal lung. Shorter survival was associated with higher TCR diversity in tumors.

The template was RNA from unsorted bulk tissue. The normal lung tissue was taken more than 3 cm from the tumor edge. TCRbeta libraries were built with three rounds of nested PCR, modified from ARM-PCR. TCRdb recomputed calls from the multiplex PCR reads with MiXCR, one row per CDR3 protein. The sample lists 35,000 to 55,000 distinct CDR3 sequences, approximately 60% occurring once. The V gene is TRBV11-3, the J gene TRBJ2-1; D possibly uses TRBD1 or TRBD2 (5 bases each). The sample consisted of distant non-tumor lung tissue. The TCR was taken from a woman aged 40 to 50 with non-small cell lung cancer. For the CDR3, the DNA is TGTGTCAGCAGCCCCGGACTGGGGGACAATGAGCAGTTCTTC. It translates to CVSSPGLGDNEQFF.